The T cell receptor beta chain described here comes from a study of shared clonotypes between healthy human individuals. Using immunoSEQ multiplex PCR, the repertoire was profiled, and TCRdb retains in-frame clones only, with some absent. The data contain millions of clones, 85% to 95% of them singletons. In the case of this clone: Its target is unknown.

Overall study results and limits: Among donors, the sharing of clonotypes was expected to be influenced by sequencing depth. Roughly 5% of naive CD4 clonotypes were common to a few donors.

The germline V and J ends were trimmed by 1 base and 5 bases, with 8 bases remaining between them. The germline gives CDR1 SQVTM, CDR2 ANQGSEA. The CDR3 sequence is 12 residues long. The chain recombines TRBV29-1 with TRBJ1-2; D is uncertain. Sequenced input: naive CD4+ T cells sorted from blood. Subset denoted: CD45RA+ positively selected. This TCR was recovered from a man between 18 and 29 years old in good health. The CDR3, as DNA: TGCAGCGTTGAAGCCCCGTTTTATGGCTACACCTTC. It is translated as CSVEAPFYGYTF.